Given below is one TCR beta chain in context. This sample is drawn from a study of human thymus T cells. Profiled with immunoSEQ multiplex PCR; TCRdb holds only in-frame clones, not every one. The table has 45,000 to 75,000 clones, around 94% seen once. CDR1 is LGHNA, CDR2 YNFKEQ, per germline. V was shortened by 0 bases and J by 2 bases, with 15 bases between the two germline ends. The CDR3 length is 17 residues. Sequenced sample: blood. This chain uses TRBV4-2 with TRBJ2-3; perhaps TRBD1 as D (6 bases). The clonotype originates from a boy under three years old with a congenital heart defect but otherwise immunologically healthy. The CDR3 nucleotides are TGTGCCAGCAGCCAAGATCCGTCCAGGGGAAACACAGATACGCAGTATTTT. This translates into CASSQDPSRGNTDTQYF.